These T cell receptor beta chains were read from a single sample in a study of blood T cell repertoires in COVID-19. Sequenced by immunoSEQ multiplex PCR; TCRdb stores in-frame clones only, minus some. The sample includes hundreds of thousands of clones, over 85% of them seen just once. Sequenced: PBMCs or T cells enriched from blood (not recorded which). These receptors all stem from a woman aged 50 to 60 who had been exposed to COVID-19. Both conserved end residues are part of each CDR3. The order of the fields is J gene, clone size, D gene, V gene, CDR3 protein, CDR3 DNA. D genes are given only for firm matches. Some rows mark clone size as missing; the rest say once, few, many or name a class of expanded clone.

TRBJ2-3,few,TRBD1,TRBV4-1,CASSQDQMTGGTDTQYF,TGCGCCAGCAGCCAAGATCAGATGACAGGGGGAACAGATACGCAGTATTTT
TRBJ2-5,-,TRBD1,TRBV5-1,CASSDGQGIAGETQYF,TGCGCCAGCAGCGACGGACAGGGGATTGCCGGGGAGACCCAGTACTTC
TRBJ2-6,-,TRBD1,TRBV5-1,CASSLTGGSGANVLTF,TGCGCCAGCAGCTTAACAGGGGGCTCTGGGGCCAACGTCCTGACTTTC
TRBJ1-2,-,TRBD1,TRBV7-2,CASSRQTAGTANYGYTF,TGTGCCAGCAGCCGCCAAACCGCCGGGACAGCGAACTATGGCTACACCTTC
TRBJ2-2,-,-,TRBV3-1/TRBV3-2,CASSQSTRVSGELFF,TGTGCCAGCAGCCAATCAACCAGGGTCTCCGGGGAGCTGTTTTTT
TRBJ1-2,-,-,TRBV9,CASSSRQANYGYTF,TGTGCCAGCAGCTCCCGACAGGCCAACTATGGCTACACCTTC
TRBJ1-4,-,-,TRBV30,CAWSALEGEKLFF,TGTGCCTGGAGTGCTTTGGAGGGGGAAAAACTGTTTTTT
TRBJ1-1,once,-,TRBV28,CASSWTDMNTEAFF,TGTGCCAGCAGCTGGACAGACATGAACACTGAAGCTTTCTTT
TRBJ1-3,-,-,TRBV28,CASTLQVSSGNTIYF,TGTGCCAGCACCCTACAGGTCAGCTCTGGAAACACCATATATTTT
TRBJ2-7,-,-,TRBV5-1,CASSLTGTFYEQYF,TGCGCCAGCAGCTTAACCGGGACATTCTACGAGCAGTACTTC
TRBJ2-1,-,-,TRBV18,CASSPPISARASSYNEQFF,TGTGCCAGCTCTCCACCTATTTCTGCCAGGGCGAGTTCCTACAATGAGCAGTTCTTC
TRBJ2-5,-,TRBD1,TRBV2,CASRRRVHRGYQETQYF,TGTGCCAGCAGGCGGAGGGTGCACAGGGGGTACCAAGAGACCCAGTACTTC
TRBJ1-5,-,-,TRBV18,CASSRSGSNQPQHF,TGTGCCAGTTCAAGATCAGGATCCAATCAGCCCCAGCATTTT
TRBJ2-5,-,-,TRBV6-4,CASSDGRWETQYF,TGTGCCAGCAGTGACGGTCGGTGGGAGACCCAGTACTTC
TRBJ2-1,-,TRBD2,TRBV7-6,CASSLRLAGGIYNEQFF,TGTGCCAGCAGCCTAAGACTAGCGGGGGGGATATACAATGAGCAGTTCTTC
TRBJ1-6,-,TRBD1,TRBV5-4,CASSAGGANSPLHF,TGTGCCAGCAGCGCAGGGGGCGCGAATTCACCCCTCCACTTT
TRBJ2-2,-,TRBD1,TRBV5-1,CASSQVPGQGAVTNTGELFF,TGCGCCAGCAGTCAAGTCCCGGGACAGGGGGCGGTGACGAACACCGGGGAGCTGTTTTTT
TRBJ1-2,-,-,TRBV30,CAWSLGMSSGYTF,TGTGCCTGGAGTTTGGGGATGTCTAGCGGCTACACCTTC
TRBJ1-2,-,-,TRBV7-9,CASSSSGGTSLSNYGYTF,TGTGCCAGCAGCTCTTCAGGTGGGACAAGTCTTTCCAACTATGGCTACACCTTC
TRBJ2-7,-,-,TRBV11-2,CASSLDLQGLTSEQYF,TGTGCCAGCAGCTTAGATTTACAGGGTTTGACTTCCGAGCAGTACTTC
TRBJ2-5,once,TRBD2,TRBV3-1/TRBV3-2,CASSQVGLAGGPTETQYF,TGTGCCAGCAGCCAAGTTGGACTAGCGGGGGGTCCCACGGAGACCCAGTACTTC
TRBJ1-2,-,TRBD1,TRBV7-2,CASSLAPPPTGGRYGYTF,TGTGCCAGCAGCTTAGCGCCTCCGCCGACAGGGGGAAGGTATGGCTACACCTTC
TRBJ1-6,-,-,TRBV14,CASSQGSTGLVHF,TGTGCCAGCAGCCAAGGATCAACGGGACTTGTCCACTTT
TRBJ2-7,-,TRBD1,TRBV27,CASSFRRQGYEQYF,TGTGCCAGCAGTTTTCGCCGACAGGGCTACGAGCAGTACTTC
TRBJ2-1,-,-,TRBV19,CASSPKLGTLYNEQFF,TGTGCCAGTAGTCCAAAACTAGGGACACTTTACAATGAGCAGTTCTTC
TRBJ1-4,-,TRBD1,TRBV5-5,CASSSGTVNEKLFF,TGTGCCAGCAGCTCCGGGACAGTAAATGAAAAACTGTTTTTT
TRBJ1-2,-,-,TRBV21-1,CASSNGKGGGNYYGYTF,TGTGCCAGCAGCAATGGTAAGGGCGGGGGAAATTACTATGGCTACACCTTC
TRBJ1-5,-,TRBD1,TRBV27,CASNYRGPNQPQHF,TGTGCCAGCAATTACAGGGGGCCCAATCAGCCCCAGCATTTT
TRBJ2-2,-,-,TRBV19,CASSIVPGLGTGELFF,TGTGCCAGTAGTATAGTACCAGGGCTCGGCACCGGGGAGCTGTTTTTT
TRBJ2-3,few,-,TRBV2,CASIDRILTDTQYF,TGTGCCAGCATAGACAGGATCCTCACAGATACGCAGTATTTT
TRBJ1-1,-,-,TRBV6-4,CASSSGQNTEAFF,TGTGCCAGCAGTTCGGGACAGAACACTGAAGCTTTCTTT
TRBJ2-1,-,TRBD2,TRBV6-2/TRBV6-3,CASSRGGGAMEQFF,TGTGCCAGCAGTAGAGGCGGGGGGGCGATGGAGCAGTTCTTC
TRBJ1-4,-,-,TRBV11-2,CASSRRLEGTNEKLFF,TGTGCCAGCAGCCGACGCCTGGAGGGAACTAATGAAAAACTGTTTTTT
TRBJ2-7,-,-,TRBV19,CASSIAGGSSHIYEQYF,TGTGCCAGTAGTATAGCTGGAGGAAGCTCCCATATTTACGAGCAGTACTTC
TRBJ1-6,-,-,TRBV4-2,CASSQDPGVGNSPLHF,TGTGCCAGCAGCCAAGATCCGGGAGTCGGGAATTCACCCCTCCACTTT
TRBJ1-5,-,TRBD1,TRBV2,CASSITQGAYNQPQHF,TGTGCCAGCAGTATTACGCAGGGGGCCTACAATCAGCCCCAGCATTTT
TRBJ1-4,-,TRBD1,TRBV6-5,CASKLDRATNEKLFF,TGTGCCAGCAAACTAGACAGGGCAACTAATGAAAAACTGTTTTTT
TRBJ2-1,-,-,TRBV5-1,CASSSMDTYNEQFF,TGCGCCAGCAGCTCGATGGACACGTACAATGAGCAGTTCTTC
TRBJ1-6,-,TRBD1,TRBV5-1,CASSLGQGDSPLHF,TGCGCCAGCAGCTTGGGACAGGGGGATTCACCCCTCCACTTT
TRBJ1-2,-,-,TRBV2,CASSEAGRGWGYTF,TGTGCCAGCAGTGAAGCTGGGAGGGGCTGGGGCTACACCTTC
TRBJ2-1,-,TRBD1,TRBV2,CASSGTGVDYNEQFF,TGTGCCAGCAGTGGGACAGGGGTAGACTACAATGAGCAGTTCTTC
TRBJ2-1,-,TRBD2,TRBV18,CASSPGLAGGHSSLYNEQFF,TGTGCCAGCTCACCAGGGCTAGCGGGGGGGCATTCCTCGCTTTACAATGAGCAGTTCTTC
TRBJ1-2,-,TRBD1,TRBV7-9,CASSRQGTSGYTF,TGTGCCAGCAGTAGACAGGGAACGAGTGGCTACACCTTC
TRBJ1-5,-,-,TRBV7-9,CASSSGNQPQHF,TGTGCCAGCAGCTCAGGGAATCAGCCCCAGCATTTT
TRBJ2-1,-,-,TRBV5-1,CASSFIRGEQFF,TGCGCCAGCAGCTTCATCCGGGGGGAGCAGTTCTTC
TRBJ1-2,-,TRBD1,TRBV6-5,CASSLGQGTGGYTF,TGTGCCAGCAGCCTTGGACAGGGGACAGGAGGCTACACCTTC
TRBJ1-5,-,TRBD1,TRBV27,CASSLSTGYGNQPQHF,TGTGCCAGCAGTTTATCGACAGGGTATGGTAATCAGCCCCAGCATTTT
TRBJ1-4,-,TRBD1,TRBV29-1,CSAEGTGNPNEKLFF,TGCAGCGCTGAGGGGACAGGGAACCCTAATGAAAAACTGTTTTTT
TRBJ2-3,-,-,TRBV11-2,CASSLVGPGLATDTQYF,TGTGCCAGCAGCTTAGTGGGGCCGGGACTCGCCACAGATACGCAGTATTTT
TRBJ2-7,-,TRBD1,TRBV7-2,CASSPFSDRGSYEQYF,TGTGCCAGCAGCCCCTTTTCGGACAGGGGCTCCTACGAGCAGTACTTC
TRBJ2-5,-,-,TRBV5-1,CASSLANQETQYF,TGCGCCAGCAGCTTGGCAAACCAAGAGACCCAGTACTTC
TRBJ1-4,-,TRBD1,TRBV6-5,CASRDTLTGEKLFF,TGTGCCAGCCGAGATACCCTGACAGGGGAGAAACTGTTTTTT
TRBJ2-7,-,TRBD2,TRBV27,CASSLSLLAGGRYEQYF,TGTGCCAGCAGTCTCTCCCTTCTAGCGGGGGGGCGGTACGAGCAGTACTTC